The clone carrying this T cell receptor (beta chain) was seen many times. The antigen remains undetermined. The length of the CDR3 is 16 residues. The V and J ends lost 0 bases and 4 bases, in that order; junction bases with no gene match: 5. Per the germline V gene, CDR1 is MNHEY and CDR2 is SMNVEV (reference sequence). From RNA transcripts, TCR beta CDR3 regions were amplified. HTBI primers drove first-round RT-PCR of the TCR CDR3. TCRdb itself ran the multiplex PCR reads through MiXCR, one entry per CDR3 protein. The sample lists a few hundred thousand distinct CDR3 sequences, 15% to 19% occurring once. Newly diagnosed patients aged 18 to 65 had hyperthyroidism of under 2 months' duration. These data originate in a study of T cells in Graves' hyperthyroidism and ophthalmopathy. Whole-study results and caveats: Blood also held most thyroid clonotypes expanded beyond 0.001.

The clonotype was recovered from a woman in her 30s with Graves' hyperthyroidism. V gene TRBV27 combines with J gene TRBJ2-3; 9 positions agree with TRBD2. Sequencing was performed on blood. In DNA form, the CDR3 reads TGTGCCAGCAGTTTATCGCGGGAGGGCGTTCCAGATACGCAGTATTTT. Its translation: CASSLSREGVPDTQYF.